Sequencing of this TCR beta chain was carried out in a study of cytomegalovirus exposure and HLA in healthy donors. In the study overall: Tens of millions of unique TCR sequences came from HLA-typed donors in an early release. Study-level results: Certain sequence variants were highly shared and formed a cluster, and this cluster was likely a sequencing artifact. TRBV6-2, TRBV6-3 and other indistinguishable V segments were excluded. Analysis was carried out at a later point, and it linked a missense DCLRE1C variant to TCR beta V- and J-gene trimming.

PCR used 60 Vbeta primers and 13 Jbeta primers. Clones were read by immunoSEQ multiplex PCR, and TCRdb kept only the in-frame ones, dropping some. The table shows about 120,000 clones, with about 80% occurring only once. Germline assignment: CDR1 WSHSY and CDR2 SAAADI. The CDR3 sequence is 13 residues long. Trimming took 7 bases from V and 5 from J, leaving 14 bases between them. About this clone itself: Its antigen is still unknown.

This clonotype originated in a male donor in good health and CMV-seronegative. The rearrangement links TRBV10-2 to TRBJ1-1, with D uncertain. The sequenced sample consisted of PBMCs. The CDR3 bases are TGCGCCAGCACAGAGGTTATGTTTACTGAAGCTTTCTTT. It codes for CASTEVMFTEAFF.